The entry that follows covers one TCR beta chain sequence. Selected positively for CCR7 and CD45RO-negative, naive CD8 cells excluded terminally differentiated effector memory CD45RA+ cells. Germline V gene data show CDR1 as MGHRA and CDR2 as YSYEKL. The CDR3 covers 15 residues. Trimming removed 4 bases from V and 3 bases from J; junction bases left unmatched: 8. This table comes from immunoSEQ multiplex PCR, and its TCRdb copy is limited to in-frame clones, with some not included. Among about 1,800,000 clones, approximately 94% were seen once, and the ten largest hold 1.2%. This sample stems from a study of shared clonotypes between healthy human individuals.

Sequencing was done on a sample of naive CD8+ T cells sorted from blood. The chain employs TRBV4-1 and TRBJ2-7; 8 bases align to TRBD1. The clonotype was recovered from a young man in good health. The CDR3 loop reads CASSPGTGLLYEQYF. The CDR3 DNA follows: TGCGCCAGCAGCCCCGGGACAGGCTTACTCTACGAGCAGTACTTC.